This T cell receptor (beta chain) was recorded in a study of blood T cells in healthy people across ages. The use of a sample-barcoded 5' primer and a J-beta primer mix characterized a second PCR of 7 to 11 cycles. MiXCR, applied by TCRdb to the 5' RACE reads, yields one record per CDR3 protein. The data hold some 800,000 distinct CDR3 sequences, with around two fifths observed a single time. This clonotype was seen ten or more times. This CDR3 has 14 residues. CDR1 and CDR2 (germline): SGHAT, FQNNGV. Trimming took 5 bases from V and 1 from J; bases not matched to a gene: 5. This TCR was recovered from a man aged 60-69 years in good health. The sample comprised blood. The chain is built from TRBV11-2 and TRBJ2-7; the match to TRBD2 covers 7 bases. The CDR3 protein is CASSRDYQSYEQYF. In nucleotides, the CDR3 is TGTGCCAGCAGCCGGGACTACCAATCCTACGAGCAGTACTTC.